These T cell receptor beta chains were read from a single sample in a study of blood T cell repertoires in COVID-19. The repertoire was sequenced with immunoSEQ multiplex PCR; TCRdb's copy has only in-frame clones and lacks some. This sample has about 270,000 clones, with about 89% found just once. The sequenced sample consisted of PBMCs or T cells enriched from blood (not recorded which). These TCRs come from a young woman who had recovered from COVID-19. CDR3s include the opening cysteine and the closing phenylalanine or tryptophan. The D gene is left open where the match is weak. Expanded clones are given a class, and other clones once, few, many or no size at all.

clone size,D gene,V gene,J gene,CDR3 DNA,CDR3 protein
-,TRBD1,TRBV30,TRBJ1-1,TGTGCCTGGAGTTCGGGACAGGTGACTGAAGCTTTCTTT,CAWSSGQVTEAFF
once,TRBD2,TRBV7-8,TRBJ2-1,TGTGCCAGCAGCTTAGCGCGGGTGCCACTAGCGGGAGGGAATGAGCAGTTCTTC,CASSLARVPLAGGNEQFF
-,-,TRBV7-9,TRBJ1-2,TGTGCCAGCAGCTCACTCCCCAGGTACTATGGCTACACCTTC,CASSSLPRYYGYTF
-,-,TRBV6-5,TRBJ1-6,TGTGCCAGCAGTTACGGCAATTCACCCCTCCACTTT,CASSYGNSPLHF
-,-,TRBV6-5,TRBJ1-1,TGTGCCAGCAGTAACAGGGATAACACTGAAGCTTTCTTT,CASSNRDNTEAFF
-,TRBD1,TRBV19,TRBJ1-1,TGTGCCAGTAGTTCCCTACCGGGACAGAGTTTGAACACTGAAGCTTTCTTT,CASSSLPGQSLNTEAFF
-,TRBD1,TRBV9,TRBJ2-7,TGTGCCAGCAGCCCCCAAGACAGGGAATACGACGAGCAGTACTTC,CASSPQDREYDEQYF
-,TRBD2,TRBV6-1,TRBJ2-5,TGTGCCAGCAGTGTCCTTTTGCGGGGGGGCAGGGAGACCCAGTACTTC,CASSVLLRGGRETQYF
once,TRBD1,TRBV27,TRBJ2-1,TGTGCCAGCATGAGGCACAGGGGGCGCGGCGGTAGGAATGAGCAGTTCTTC,CASMRHRGRGGRNEQFF
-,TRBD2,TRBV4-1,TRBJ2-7,TGCGCCAGCAGCCTTACTAGCGGGGGGGCGTACGAGCAGTACTTC,CASSLTSGGAYEQYF
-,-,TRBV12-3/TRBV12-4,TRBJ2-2,TGTGCCAGCAGGGTTACAGGGCACGGGGAGCTGTTTTTT,CASRVTGHGELFF
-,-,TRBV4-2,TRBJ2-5,TGTGCCAGCAGCCAAGATCTCCCCCTAGCCCAAGAGACCCAGTACTTC,CASSQDLPLAQETQYF
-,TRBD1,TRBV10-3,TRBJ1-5,TGTGCCATCAGTAAGGGGGCGCGGGATCAGCCCCAGCATTTT,CAISKGARDQPQHF
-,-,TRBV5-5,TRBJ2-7,TGTGCCAGCAGCCCGGAACCGGGATACTACGAGCAGTACTTC,CASSPEPGYYEQYF
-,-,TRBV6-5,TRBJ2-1,TGTGCCAGCAGCACCCTACGTAGTAGCTACAATGAGCAGTTCTTC,CASSTLRSSYNEQFF
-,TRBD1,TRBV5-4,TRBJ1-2,TGTGCCAGCAGCGCCAACAGGGGCGAGGACTATGGCTACACCTTC,CASSANRGEDYGYTF
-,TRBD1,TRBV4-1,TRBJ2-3,TGCGCCAGCAGCCGAGATGGCACAGGGGGCAGGGCAGATACGCAGTATTTT,CASSRDGTGGRADTQYF
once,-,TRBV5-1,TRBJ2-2,TGCGCCAGCAGCTTGCGTCAGGGTAACACCGGGGAGCTGTTTTTT,CASSLRQGNTGELFF
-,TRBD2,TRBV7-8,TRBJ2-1,TGTGCCAGCAGCTTAGGATACAGGAGCGGTGGGACTAGCGGGAAATTAGGCAATGAGCAGTTCTTC,CASSLGYRSGGTSGKLGNEQFF
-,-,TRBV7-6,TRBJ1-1,TGTGCCAGCAGCTTAGCGGGAGGGAGGAGATGGAACACTGAAGCTTTCTTT,CASSLAGGRRWNTEAFF
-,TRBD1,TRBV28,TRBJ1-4,TGTGCCAGCAGAAGAGAGACAGGGGTAACTAATGAAAAACTGTTTTTT,CASRRETGVTNEKLFF
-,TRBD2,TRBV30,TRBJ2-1,TGTGCCTGGAGCGGGACTAGCGGATACAATGAGCAGTTCTTC,CAWSGTSGYNEQFF
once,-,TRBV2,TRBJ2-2,TGTGCCAGCAGGCGGTCTTTGGGGGGTGTAGACACCGGGGAGCTGTTTTTT,CASRRSLGGVDTGELFF
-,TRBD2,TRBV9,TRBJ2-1,TGTGCCAGCAGCGGGACTAGCGGGAGGCTGGCGGTATACAATGAGCAGTTCTTC,CASSGTSGRLAVYNEQFF
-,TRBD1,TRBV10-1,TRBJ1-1,TGCGCCAGCAGGGACCCCTCCAGGGACAGGGGGACTGAAGCTTTCTTT,CASRDPSRDRGTEAFF
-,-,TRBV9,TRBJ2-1,TGTGCCAGCAGCGCAGGGGCGGGCGGGGAGCAGTTCTTC,CASSAGAGGEQFF
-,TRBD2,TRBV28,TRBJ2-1,TGTGCCAGCAGACGACTAGCGGGAGGGCAGGCCTACAATGAGCAGTTCTTC,CASRRLAGGQAYNEQFF
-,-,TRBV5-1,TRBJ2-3,TGCGCCAGCAGCTTGGAGGTGGCGGGGAGGACAGATACGCAGTATTTT,CASSLEVAGRTDTQYF
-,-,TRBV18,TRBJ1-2,TGTGCCAGCTCACAGGCAATTATAGGGGCGAACTATGGCTACACCTTC,CASSQAIIGANYGYTF
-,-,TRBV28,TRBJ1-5,TGTGCCAGCAGTGACAGGACGAGTAGCAATCAGCCCCAGCATTTT,CASSDRTSSNQPQHF
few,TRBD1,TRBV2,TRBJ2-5,TGTGCCAGCAGTAACAGGGGAAGGGAGACCCAGTACTTC,CASSNRGRETQYF
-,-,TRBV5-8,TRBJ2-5,TGTGCCAGCAGCTTTCGCGATCAAGAGACCCAGTACTTC,CASSFRDQETQYF
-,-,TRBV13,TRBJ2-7,TGTGCCAGCAGTTACAGGGTCTCTGCCTACGAGCAGTACTTC,CASSYRVSAYEQYF
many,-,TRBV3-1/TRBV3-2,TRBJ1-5,TGTGCCAGCAGCCCCAGCCGGGGTTTAAGTCAGCCCCAGCATTTT,CASSPSRGLSQPQHF
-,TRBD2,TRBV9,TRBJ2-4,TGTGCCAGCAGCCCCGGACTAGCAGACTCTGGGTTGGGCATTCAGTACTTC,CASSPGLADSGLGIQYF
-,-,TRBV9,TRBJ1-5,TGTGCCAGCAGCGTAGTGGGTAGACTTAGCAATCAGCCCCAGCATTTT,CASSVVGRLSNQPQHF
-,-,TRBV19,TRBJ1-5,TGTGCCACCTGGGGGGGCAGGTATCAGCCCCAGCATTTT,CATWGGRYQPQHF
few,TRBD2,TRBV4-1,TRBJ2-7,TGCGCCAGCAGCCTCCCGGGACTACGGGAACAGTACTTC,CASSLPGLREQYF
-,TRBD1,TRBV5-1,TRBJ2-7,TGCGCCAGCAGCTTGGGGGACAGCTACTCCTACGAGCAGTACTTC,CASSLGDSYSYEQYF
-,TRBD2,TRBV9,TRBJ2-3,TGTGCCAGCAGCAAAACTAGCGGGGGACTCACAGATACGCAGTATTTT,CASSKTSGGLTDTQYF
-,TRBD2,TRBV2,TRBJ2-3,TGTGCCAGCAGACAGAGACTAGCGGGGACAGATACGCAGTATTTT,CASRQRLAGTDTQYF
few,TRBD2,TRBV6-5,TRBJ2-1,TGTGCCAGCGTTAGGACGGGAGGGCACGGAAATGAGCAGTTCTTC,CASVRTGGHGNEQFF
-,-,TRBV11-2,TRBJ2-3,TGTGCCAGCAGCTTAGGAGACCTAGCCGCAGATACGCAGTATTTT,CASSLGDLAADTQYF
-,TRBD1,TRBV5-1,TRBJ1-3,TGCGCCAGCAGCTCCTCCGGGACAGCACCCCTCTCTGGAAACACCATATATTTT,CASSSSGTAPLSGNTIYF
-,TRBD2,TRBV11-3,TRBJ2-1,TGTGCCAGCAGCTCGAGACTAGCGAGTGAGCAGTTCTTC,CASSSRLASEQFF
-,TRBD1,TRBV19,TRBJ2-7,TGTGCCAGTAGTATAGTCGTCGGACAGGGGGCCTACGAGCAGTACTTC,CASSIVVGQGAYEQYF
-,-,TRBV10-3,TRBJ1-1,TGTGCCATCAGTGAGTCGGGTTACGGGGGGACTGAAGCTTTCTTT,CAISESGYGGTEAFF
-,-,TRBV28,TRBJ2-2,TGTGCCAGCAGTTTCCACAGGGACGGGGAGCTGTTTTTT,CASSFHRDGELFF
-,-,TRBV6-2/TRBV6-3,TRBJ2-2,TGTGCCAGCAGTTCGTTGGACAGATACACCGGGGAGCTGTTTTTT,CASSSLDRYTGELFF
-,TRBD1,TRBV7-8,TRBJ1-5,TGTGCCAGCAGCTTAGTTTCCGCAGGGGGCAACCAGCCCCAGCATTTT,CASSLVSAGGNQPQHF
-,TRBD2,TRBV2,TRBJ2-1,TGTGCCAGCAGTAAGACTAGCGGTCATCTAGATGAGCAGTTCTTC,CASSKTSGHLDEQFF